This is a list of T cell receptor beta chains from one sample in a study of blood T cell repertoires in COVID-19. Only in-frame clones appear in the TCRdb table, and some are missing; sequencing was by immunoSEQ multiplex PCR. Of roughly 300,000 clones listed, more than 75% are singletons. Source material: peripheral blood. The receptors shown here come from a woman in her fifties or sixties who had recovered from COVID-19. The CDR3 runs from the conserved cysteine through the conserved F or W. The D gene is left open where the match is weak. The size of a clone is reported for some rows only, either as once, few or many, or as a class for expanded clones.

-	-	TRBJ2-7	TRBV18	CASSPGQWTSYEQYF	TGTGCCAGCTCACCAGGGCAGTGGACTTCCTACGAGCAGTACTTC
-	-	TRBJ2-1	TRBV28	CASSFQGHLGNEQFF	TGTGCCAGTAGTTTTCAGGGACATCTCGGCAATGAGCAGTTCTTC
-	TRBD2	TRBJ2-3	TRBV29-1	CSVEDRELAGGGADTQYF	TGCAGCGTTGAAGATCGAGAACTAGCGGGGGGGGGCGCAGATACGCAGTATTTT
-	-	TRBJ2-3	TRBV7-9	CASSLSTRRDTQYF	TGTGCCAGCAGCTTATCGACTAGGCGAGATACGCAGTATTTT
-	TRBD1	TRBJ1-1	TRBV12-3/TRBV12-4	CATTGTANTEAFF	TGTGCCACCACCGGGACAGCGAACACTGAAGCTTTCTTT
-	-	TRBJ1-5	TRBV12-3/TRBV12-4	CASSLLGEMPQHF	TGTGCCAGCAGTTTGCTCGGGGAAATGCCCCAGCATTTT
-	-	TRBJ2-7	TRBV28	CASSLPGSYEQYF	TGTGCCAGCAGTTTACCGGGTTCCTACGAGCAGTACTTC
-	-	TRBJ1-1	TRBV11-3	CASSFSGRGEAFF	TGTGCCAGCAGCTTTAGTGGTAGGGGTGAAGCTTTCTTT
-	TRBD2	TRBJ2-5	TRBV3-1/TRBV3-2	CASSQGLAGGETQYF	TGTGCCAGCAGCCAAGGGCTAGCGGGGGGGGAGACCCAGTACTTC
-	-	TRBJ2-1	TRBV10-3	CAISESGTRQFF	TGTGCCATCAGTGAGTCCGGGACTCGTCAGTTCTTC
-	-	TRBJ2-7	TRBV3-1/TRBV3-2	CASSQGTREQYF	TGTGCCAGCAGCCAGGGGACTCGCGAGCAGTACTTC
-	-	TRBJ2-7	TRBV12-3/TRBV12-4	CASSLNRAKQYF	TGTGCCAGCAGTTTAAACAGGGCGAAGCAGTACTTC
once	-	TRBJ2-5	TRBV28	CASSFRLAGTQYF	TGTGCCAGCAGTTTCAGACTGGCGGGGACCCAGTACTTC
once	TRBD2	TRBJ2-4	TRBV27	CASSLWEGNIQYF	TGTGCCAGCAGTTTGTGGGAGGGGAACATTCAGTACTTC
once	-	TRBJ1-6	TRBV7-2	CASSLARDLNNSPLHF	TGTGCCAGCAGCCTGGCCCGGGATCTCAATAATTCACCCCTCCACTTT
-	TRBD1	TRBJ1-6	TRBV3-1/TRBV3-2	CASSQGDRDSPLHF	TGTGCCAGCAGCCAAGGGGACAGAGATTCACCCCTCCACTTT
-	TRBD1	TRBJ1-1	TRBV11-3	CASSRDRGTEAFF	TGTGCCAGCAGCCGGGACAGGGGGACTGAAGCTTTCTTT
-	-	TRBJ1-5	TRBV4-2	CASSQEGNRVEPQHF	TGTGCCAGCAGCCAAGAGGGGAACAGGGTAGAGCCCCAGCATTTT
once	-	TRBJ1-1	TRBV7-2	CASNTDRDTEAFF	TGTGCCAGCAACACCGACAGAGACACTGAAGCTTTCTTT
-	TRBD1	TRBJ2-2	TRBV28	CASSLTGTGNTGELFF	TGTGCCAGCAGTTTAACTGGGACAGGGAACACCGGGGAGCTGTTTTTT
-	-	TRBJ2-2	TRBV4-3	CASSQGLRGDTGELFF	TGCGCCAGCAGCCAAGGTCTCAGGGGAGACACCGGGGAGCTGTTTTTT
-	TRBD1	TRBJ1-4	TRBV6-5	CASSHGTARRLFF	TGTGCCAGCAGCCACGGGACAGCCCGACGACTGTTTTTT
-	-	TRBJ1-4	TRBV28	CASSLSQRREKLFF	TGTGCCAGCAGTTTGAGCCAGCGTCGGGAAAAACTGTTTTTT
-	TRBD2	TRBJ2-7	TRBV28	CASRPAGGGYEQYF	TGTGCCAGCAGACCGGCGGGGGGAGGCTACGAGCAGTACTTC
-	-	TRBJ1-5	TRBV18	CASSTGGYGQPQHF	TGTGCCAGCTCGACCGGGGGGTACGGCCAGCCCCAGCATTTT
-	-	TRBJ2-1	TRBV5-4	CASSLKEVGNNEQFF	TGTGCCAGCAGCTTGAAGGAGGTAGGGAATAATGAGCAGTTCTTC
-	TRBD1	TRBJ1-2	TRBV30	CAWSPTGAGYGYTF	TGTGCCTGGAGTCCGACAGGGGCCGGCTATGGCTACACCTTC
-	TRBD1	TRBJ1-3	TRBV6-1	CASSDGQGYGNTIYF	TGTGCCAGCAGTGACGGACAGGGGTACGGAAACACCATATATTTT
-	TRBD2	TRBJ2-1	TRBV19	CASSKRAGGPVEQFF	TGTGCCAGTAGTAAGCGAGCGGGAGGGCCGGTGGAGCAGTTCTTC
-	-	TRBJ2-7	TRBV19	CASSIGRENHEQYF	TGTGCCAGTAGTATTGGGCGGGAAAACCACGAGCAGTACTTC
-	TRBD1	TRBJ2-7	TRBV28	CASSFGGQGNEQYF	TGTGCCAGCAGTTTTGGGGGACAGGGAAACGAGCAGTACTTC
-	-	TRBJ1-3	TRBV30	CAWSVPRRSGNTIYF	TGTGCCTGGAGTGTACCCCGGAGGTCTGGAAACACCATATATTTT
-	TRBD2	TRBJ2-1	TRBV28	CASSFPPTSGSGNEQFF	TGTGCCAGCAGTTTCCCCCCGACTAGCGGGAGTGGCAATGAGCAGTTCTTC
few	-	TRBJ1-4	TRBV27	CASSLGWGGSEKLFF	TGTGCCAGCAGTTTAGGATGGGGGGGAAGCGAAAAACTGTTTTTT
once	-	TRBJ1-4	TRBV4-3	CASSQGMENEKLFF	TGCGCCAGCAGCCAAGGCATGGAGAATGAAAAACTGTTTTTT
-	TRBD1	TRBJ2-7	TRBV6-1	CASSDRDRLYEQYF	TGTGCCAGCAGTGATCGGGACAGACTCTACGAGCAGTACTTC
-	-	TRBJ1-5	TRBV30	CAWSVQGPQPQHF	TGTGCCTGGAGTGTTCAGGGCCCTCAGCCCCAGCATTTT
-	-	TRBJ1-6	TRBV4-2	CASSQDPTVSYNSPLHF	TGTGCCAGCAGCCAAGACCCCACTGTCTCCTATAATTCACCCCTCCACTTT
-	-	TRBJ1-1	TRBV4-2	CASSQEGTLNTEAFF	TGTGCCAGCAGCCAAGAGGGGACATTGAACACTGAAGCTTTCTTT
-	TRBD2	TRBJ2-3	TRBV13	CASSGLAGGYSGTDTQYF	TGTGCCAGCAGCGGACTAGCGGGAGGGTATTCTGGCACAGATACGCAGTATTTT
once	-	TRBJ2-6	TRBV12-2	CASRLADRVVAGANVLTF	TGTGCAAGTCGCTTAGCTGACAGGGTAGTCGCTGGGGCCAACGTCCTGACTTTC
-	-	TRBJ1-4	TRBV29-1	CSVVGRGREKLFF	TGCAGCGTGGTTGGACGGGGGAGGGAAAAACTGTTTTTT
-	-	TRBJ1-2	TRBV19	CASSIIWSETAGYTF	TGTGCCAGTAGTATAATATGGAGTGAGACCGCTGGCTACACCTTC
-	TRBD2	TRBJ2-3	TRBV20-1	CSASRGLAGGTTDTQYF	TGCAGTGCTAGTAGGGGACTAGCGGGAGGTACCACAGATACGCAGTATTTT
few	TRBD1	TRBJ2-7	TRBV5-4	CASSLSGTGSDEQYF	TGTGCCAGCAGCTTGTCTGGGACAGGGTCCGACGAGCAGTACTTC
-	-	TRBJ1-1	TRBV9	CASSVPDDTNTEAFF	TGTGCCAGCAGCGTACCCGACGACACAAACACTGAAGCTTTCTTT
-	TRBD1	TRBJ2-2	TRBV29-1	CSVQGAGELFF	TGCAGCGTGCAGGGGGCCGGGGAGCTGTTTTTT
-	-	TRBJ1-3	TRBV7-8	CASSQTGNTIYF	TGTGCCAGCAGCCAGACAGGAAACACCATATATTTT